The 14 T cell receptor beta chains presented below share a single source sample, sequenced in a study of cytomegalovirus exposure and HLA in healthy donors. The protocol was immunoSEQ multiplex PCR, while the TCRdb copy is restricted to in-frame clones and leaves out a portion. The sample has under 250,000 clones; approximately 87% are singletons. Sequencing was carried out using PBMCs. These receptors originate from a young woman in good health and CMV-seronegative.

On this clone: At one boundary the junction diverges from the germline segment, which might be a read error. This sequence joins TRBV5-1 and TRBJ1-1; D is perhaps TRBD1 (5 bases). The germline CDR1 and CDR2 sequences are SGHRS and YFSETQ. The CDR3 contains 15 residues. CDR3 sequence reads: CVSRPGSVEMAEAFF. CDR3 sequence (DNA): TGCGTCAGCAGGCCAGGGTCAGTAGAAATGGCTGAAGCTTTCTTT.

As concerns this clone: Different DNA sequences within this sample yield the same CDR3. The CDR3 bases are TGTGCCAGCAGTTTATCTGGCAATCAGCCCCAGCATTTT. Protein sequence: CASSLSGNQPQHF. V usage is TRBV28 and J usage is TRBJ1-5; D ambiguous. CDR1 is MDHEN, CDR2 SYDVKM, per germline. Trimming removed 1 base at V and 2 bases at J, with 3 bases between. The length of the CDR3 is 13 residues.

V gene TRBV5-1 combines with J gene TRBJ1-1, with D perhaps TRBD1 (5 bases). V was pared by 4 bases and J by 11 bases, with 21 bases between. This CDR3 is 14 amino acids long. Germline V CDR1 and CDR2: SGHRS, YFSETQ. The CDR3 DNA reads TGCGCCAGCAGCGCGCGAGGTACATCCTCAGGGGCTTTCTTT. It encodes CASSARGTSSGAFF. Together with reference TRBV5-1 and TRBJ1-1, the CDR3 gives the full variable domain: KAGVTQTPRYLIKTRGQQVTLSCSPISGHRSVSWYQQTPGQGLQFLFEYFSETQRNKGNFPGRFSGRQFSNSRSEMNVSTLELGDSALYLCASSARGTSSGAFFGQGTRLTVV.

This clone has just one count. The chain couples TRBV9 to TRBJ1-3; no definite D call. The CDR3 loop spans 15 amino acids. V lost 0 bases and J lost 5, with 12 bases in between. Germline values: CDR1 SGDLS, CDR2 YYNGEE. The CDR3 reads CASSVDSDERNTIYF. CDR3 nucleotides: TGTGCCAGCAGCGTAGACAGTGACGAACGAAACACCATATATTTT.

The chain links TRBV13 to TRBJ2-1; no clear D gene. CDR1 and CDR2 from the germline V gene are PRHDT and FYEKMQ (reference sequence). V lost 0 bases to trimming and J lost 4 bases, with 7 bases between them. CDR3 length equals 14 residues. CDR3 DNA sequence: TGTGCCAGCAGCTTAGGCCTGTCATACAATGAGCAGTTCTTC. Its translation: CASSLGLSYNEQFF.

This clone occurred once. V and J are TRBV5-1 and TRBJ1-2; D possibly corresponds to TRBD1 (5 bases). The CDR3 is 13 amino acids. CDR1 and CDR2 from the germline V gene are SGHRS and YFSETQ. V was cut by 0 bases and J by 3 bases, with 6 bases left in between. This CDR3 is CASSLEGDYGYTF. CDR3 sequence (DNA): TGCGCCAGCAGCTTGGAAGGGGACTATGGCTACACCTTC.

This chain connects TRBV10-1 to TRBJ1-1; D perhaps matches TRBD1 (6 bases). From germline, CDR1 is WNHNN and CDR2 SYGVQD (reference sequence). Between the trimmed V and J ends, which lost 4 bases and 1 base, there was a span of 10 bases. The CDR3 runs to 14 residues. CDR3 in amino acids: CASSADSSNTEAFF. In DNA form, the CDR3 reads TGCGCCAGCAGTGCGGACAGTTCGAACACTGAAGCTTTCTTT.

This chain links TRBV5-1 with TRBJ1-1, with TRBD1 as a possible D gene (6 bases). The CDR3 has 16 amino acids. In germline, CDR1 is SGHRS, CDR2 YFSETQ. Trimming shortened V by 0 bases and J by 3 bases, and 15 bases separated the two germline ends. The CDR3 is CASSLAAIRGDTEAFF. The CDR3 DNA sequence: TGCGCCAGCAGCTTGGCGGCAATCAGGGGAGACACTGAAGCTTTCTTT.

The CDR3, as DNA: TGCGCCAGCAGCATTTCCGGGTCCCAAGGGAACACTGAAGCTTTCTTT. It codes for CASSISGSQGNTEAFF. The chain is built from TRBV5-1 and TRBJ1-1; D gene ambiguous. Germline V gene data show CDR1 as SGHRS and CDR2 as YFSETQ. The CDR3 is made up of 16 amino acids. V shed 4 bases and J shed 1 base, with 17 bases lying between them. The full variable domain, its missing parts supplied by reference TRBV5-1 and TRBJ1-1, is KAGVTQTPRYLIKTRGQQVTLSCSPISGHRSVSWYQQTPGQGLQFLFEYFSETQRNKGNFPGRFSGRQFSNSRSEMNVSTLELGDSALYLCASSISGSQGNTEAFFGQGTRLTVV.

This clone was seen more than once but under ten times. The CDR3 DNA reads TGTGCCAGCAGGCCACAGGGGATGAACACTGAAGCTTTCTTT. Its translation: CASRPQGMNTEAFF. The chain combines TRBV4-2 with TRBJ1-1; TRBD1 matches 7 bases. Germline CDR1 is LGHNA and CDR2 is YNFKEQ. This CDR3 contains 14 residues. V shed 6 bases and J 0 bases; nucleotides not matched to a gene: 4.

The CDR3 bases are TGTGCCAGCAGTCCCTACGCTCAAGAGACCCAGTACTTC. It encodes CASSPYAQETQYF. J is TRBJ2-5 and V is TRBV27, with D uncertain. This CDR3 comprises 13 residues. Germline V lookup: CDR1 MNHEY, CDR2 SMNVEV (reference sequence). Trimming pared 5 bases from V and 2 bases from J, leaving 9 bases between.

The chain recombines TRBV11-2 with TRBJ2-5, with D perhaps matching TRBD1 (6 bases). Trimming took off 5 bases at V and 1 base at J, with 17 bases between the two ends. The germline gives CDR1 SGHAT, CDR2 FQNNGV. This CDR3 is built from 16 residues. DNA of the CDR3: TGTGCCAGCAGCCCTAATACCGGGACACTCCAAGAGACCCAGTACTTC. Translation gives CASSPNTGTLQETQYF.

The chain is built from TRBV30 and TRBJ2-3; 10 bases fit TRBD2. The germline V gene has CDR1 GTSNPN and CDR2 SVGIG (reference sequence). This CDR3 comprises 15 residues. Trimming at V came to 0 bases and at J to 5 bases, leaving 5 bases not matched to a gene. The CDR3 sequence: CAWSVPSGGVDTQYF. Here the CDR3 DNA reads TGTGCCTGGAGTGTACCCAGCGGGGGGGTAGATACGCAGTATTTT.

On this clone itself: The junction departs from germline at one end; a sequencing error may be responsible. CDR3 region: CASSLGGRQETQYF. In DNA, the CDR3 is TGTGCTAGCAGCTTAGGAGGCAGGCAAGAGACCCAGTACTTC. V is TRBV7-7 and J is TRBJ2-5; TRBD2 is a possible D gene (5 bases). Germline V lookup: CDR1 SSHAT, CDR2 FNYEAQ (reference sequence). This CDR3 region has 14 residues.